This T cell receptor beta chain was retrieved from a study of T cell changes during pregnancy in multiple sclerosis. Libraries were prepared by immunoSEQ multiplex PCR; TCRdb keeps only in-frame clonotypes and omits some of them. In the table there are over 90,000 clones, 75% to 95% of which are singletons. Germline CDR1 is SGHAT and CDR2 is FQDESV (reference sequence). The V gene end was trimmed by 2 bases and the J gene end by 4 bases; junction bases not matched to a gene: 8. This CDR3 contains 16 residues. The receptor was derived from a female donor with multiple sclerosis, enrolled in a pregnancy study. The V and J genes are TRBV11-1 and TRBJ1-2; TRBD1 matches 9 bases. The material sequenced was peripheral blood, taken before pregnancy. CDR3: CASSLTGQGRIYGYTF. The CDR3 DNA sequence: TGTGCCAGCAGCTTAACGGGACAGGGACGGATCTATGGCTACACCTTC.